The 4 T cell receptor beta chains below come from one sample, sequenced in a study of radiotherapy plus CTLA-4 blockade in lung cancer. The table came from immunoSEQ multiplex PCR; TCRdb's copy has only in-frame clones and leaves some out. The sample yields about 48,000 clones, around 88% seen once. The source was peripheral blood, collected from a patient treated with radiotherapy plus ipilimumab. Receptors originate from a human donor with non-small cell lung cancer that progressed on radiotherapy plus ipilimumab. Some clones in this sample may be carry-over from other donors' samples.

The V call is TRBV6-5, the J call TRBJ2-5; the D gene is possibly TRBD1 (6 bases). The germline V and J ends were trimmed by 2 bases and 1 base, with 14 bases remaining between them. This CDR3 comprises 16 residues. Germline V CDR1 and CDR2: MNHEY, SVGAGI. The CDR3 sequence: CASSYGGLGLQETQYF. The CDR3 DNA sequence: TGTGCCAGCAGTTACGGGGGCCTAGGACTCCAAGAGACCCAGTACTTC.

The J gene is TRBJ2-7, the V gene TRBV29-1; D gene ambiguous. V was cut by 1 base and J by 0 bases, with 7 bases left in between. The CDR3 totals 13 residues. The germline V gene has CDR1 SQVTM and CDR2 ANQGSEA. The CDR3 loop is CSVEGDSSYEQYF. CDR3 sequence (DNA): TGCAGCGTTGAAGGTGACTCCTCCTACGAGCAGTACTTC.

The V gene is TRBV5-4, the J gene TRBJ2-5; a weak D match, TRBD1 (6 bases). V lost 4 bases and J lost 3, with 16 bases in between. Per the germline V gene, CDR1 is SGHNT and CDR2 is YYREEE (reference sequence). The CDR3 contains 15 residues. CDR3 residues: CASSADTGIEETQYF. As DNA, the CDR3 is TGTGCCAGCAGCGCCGATACAGGGATAGAAGAGACCCAGTACTTC.

This chain connects TRBV7-3 to TRBJ2-3, with 8 positions matching TRBD1. Trimming at V came to 3 bases and at J to 1 base, leaving 6 bases not matched to a gene. The germline V gene has CDR1 SGHTA and CDR2 FQGTGA. The CDR3 spans 16 residues. CDR3 bases: TGTGCCAGCAGCTTTCTTTCGGGACAGGGCACAGATACGCAGTATTTT. Translating gives CASSFLSGQGTDTQYF.